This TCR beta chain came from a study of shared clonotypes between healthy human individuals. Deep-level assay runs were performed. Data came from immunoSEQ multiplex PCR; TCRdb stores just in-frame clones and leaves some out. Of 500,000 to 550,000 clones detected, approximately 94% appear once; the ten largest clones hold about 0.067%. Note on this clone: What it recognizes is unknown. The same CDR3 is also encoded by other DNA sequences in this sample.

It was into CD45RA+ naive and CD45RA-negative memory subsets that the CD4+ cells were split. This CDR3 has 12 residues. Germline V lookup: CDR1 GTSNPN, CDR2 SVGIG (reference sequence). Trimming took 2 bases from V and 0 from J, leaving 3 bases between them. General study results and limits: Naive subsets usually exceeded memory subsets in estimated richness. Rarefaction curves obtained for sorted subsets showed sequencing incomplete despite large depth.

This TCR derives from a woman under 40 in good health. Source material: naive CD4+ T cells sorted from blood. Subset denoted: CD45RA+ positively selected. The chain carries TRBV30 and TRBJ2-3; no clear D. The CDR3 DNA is TGTGCCTGGAGTTTGAGCACAGATACGCAGTATTTT. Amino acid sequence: CAWSLSTDTQYF.